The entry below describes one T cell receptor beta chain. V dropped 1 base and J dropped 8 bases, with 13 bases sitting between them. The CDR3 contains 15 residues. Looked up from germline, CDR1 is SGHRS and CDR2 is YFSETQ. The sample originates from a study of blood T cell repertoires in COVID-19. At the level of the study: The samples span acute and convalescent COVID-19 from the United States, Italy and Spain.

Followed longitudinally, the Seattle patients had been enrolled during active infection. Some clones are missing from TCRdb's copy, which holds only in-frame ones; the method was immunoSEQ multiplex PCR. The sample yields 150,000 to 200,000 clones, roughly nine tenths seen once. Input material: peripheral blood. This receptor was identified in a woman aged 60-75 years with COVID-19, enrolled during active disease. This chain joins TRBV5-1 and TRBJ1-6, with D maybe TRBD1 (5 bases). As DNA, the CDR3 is TGCGCCAGCAGCTTGTCTCAGGGTCGGGATTCACCCCTCCACTTT. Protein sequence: CASSLSQGRDSPLHF.